This T cell receptor beta chain was sequenced during a study of cytomegalovirus exposure and HLA in healthy donors (dated by TCRdb to about 2017). Some background on the complete study: According to an earlier analysis of a few hundred of the donors, roughly 180 million T cells yielded roughly 110 million unique TCR beta sequences and about 280 Gb of sequence data. Donor age, sex, ethnicity and CMV serostatus were collected together with the repertoire data. An early release covering just under 650 HLA-typed donors comprised around 300 gigabases of sequencing data and around 80 million unique TCR sequences. Across 300 to 500 genotyped donors of the cohort, an average of approximately 200,000 unique TCR beta nucleotide sequences per donor were sequenced, and roughly 18% of those sequences were non-productive. HLA typing covered class I and class II loci at four-digit resolution. Of the approximately 400 genotyped donors, 75% to 85% were placed in the genetic ancestry cluster associated with self-reported Caucasian donors. Besides the first cohort of under 700 subjects, a separate validation cohort made up of roughly 120 different subjects was used. The T cell repertoires of about 700 subjects were profiled by immunosequencing and related to cytomegalovirus serostatus. To predict cytomegalovirus infection status, the study combined high-throughput TCR immunosequencing, statistical association of individual TCRs with disease status, and machine learning. A later genetic analysis used genome-wide SNP genotypes for about 65% of the roughly 670 donors, treating that subset as a discovery cohort. Every discovery cohort repertoire had been produced on one sequencing platform. To study patterns of TCR occurrence, a later analysis re-analyzed previously published TCR beta repertoires from several hundred donors and added high-resolution HLA genotyping. An earlier analysis of 500 to 750 of the donors applied high-throughput TCR beta sequencing to assess whether each TCR beta V gene segment acted as functional or pseudogenic. The later analysis used no new phenotypic data to find candidate immune exposures, relying instead on TCR beta sequences and their occurrence across donors. Roughly five DR-DQ haplotypes were handled as single units for association and clustering, since linkage in the cohort was strong. The number of donors typed differed by locus, with about 629-640 for A, B, C, DRB1 and DQB1, around 500 for DQA1, over 600 for DPA1, and 450 to 480 for DPB1. The study aimed to test whether signatures of past pathogen exposure could be identified by cataloging public T cell receptors.

Library preparation employed the immunoSEQ multiplex PCR assay. For the multiplex PCR, a mixture combining 60 forward primers for TCR Vbeta segments and 13 reverse primers for TCR Jbeta segments was used. Amplification of the CDR3 region of rearranged TCR beta genes was performed with a multiplex PCR assay on genomic DNA. The Illumina HiSeq System was used to sequence the amplified TCR beta libraries as 87-base-pair reads. The published analysis was carried out like this. Across the roughly 640 repertoires, a later analysis counted 75 million to 90 million unique TCR beta chains, roughly 11 million of which were shared by at least two donors. A nearest-neighbor algorithm error-corrected the raw reads and collapsed the reads into unique sequences, merging closely related sequences to remove PCR and sequencing errors. To assign V, D and J gene segments, CDR3 sequences were aligned to IMGT reference sequences. For a sequence to be retained, a match of at least six nucleotides was required to both a V gene segment and a J gene segment. A rearrangement was called productive if the CDR3 had no stop codons and remained in frame with V and J, and every other rearrangement was called non-productive. Following IMGT convention, CDR3 was defined as the stretch from the second conserved V-encoded cysteine to the conserved J-encoded phenylalanine. Sequences without an unambiguous match to a single V gene segment were excluded from the earlier analysis of several hundred of the donors. In an earlier analysis of a few hundred of the donors, V segments were called functional above 56.7% productive rearrangements and were called segregating when the between-donor standard deviation exceeded 5%. A statistical classification framework was built for diagnosing cytomegalovirus status from the catalog of TCR beta chain sequences. In a later analysis, V and J genes were assigned by comparing TCR nucleotide sequences against IMGT/GENE-DB human TR gene sequences. The TCRdist pipeline was used in a later analysis to assign CDR3 sequences and most-parsimonious VDJ recombination scenarios. A later analysis defined each TCR beta chain by its CDR3 amino acid sequence plus V-gene family, and excluded reads lacking a unique V-gene family. As a way to deal with suspected cross-contamination and a sequencing artifact, a later analysis dropped hundreds of nucleotide sequences that were highly shared and had low generation probability. For each public chain, a later analysis derived a clonal expansion index from normalized ranks of inferred template counts within each repertoire. Generation probabilities in a later analysis came from a VDJ recombination model fitted to out-of-frame rearrangements, and those results were checked against IGoR. In a later analysis, hypergeometric tests were used to score TCR-TCR, TCR-HLA and TCR-CMV co-occurrence, with a repertoire-size bias correction applied to TCR pairs. A later analysis estimated false discovery rates by permuting HLA or CMV assignments 20 times. In a later analysis, co-occurring TCRs were grouped using DBSCAN, and TCRdist sequence similarity was added for clustering within HLA-allele-positive subsets. Co-occurrence clustering excluded repertoires with fewer than 30,000 or more than 120,000 public chains, plus five with anomalous nucleotide sharing. TCRdb obtained this table from immuneACCESS and retained in-frame rearrangements with V and J assigned. These tables miss some clones; where compared with another copy, unresolved V genes account for less than half of the shortfall, and the remainder is unexplained. That table supplies the V and J calls and clone size; D and trimming were determined from the DNA. The sample table contains under 200,000 clones; only one count was recorded for about 72% of them. The ten largest make up 3.7% of the sample.

As to this clone: Its binding antigen is unknown. No much larger clone exists at a distance of one base, and base qualities are not known.

The cohort comprised under 700 healthy bone marrow donors. At the time of sampling, every cohort member was nominally healthy, though immune exposures that went unrecorded were likely present. The donor tested CMV seropositive, placing the donor among the approximately 290 seropositive members of the cohort. Every donor gave a peripheral blood sample, and the peripheral blood mononuclear cells from that sample were used for TCR beta sequencing. Genomic DNA extraction from the blood cell samples was performed with the Qiagen DNeasy Blood Extraction Kit. The germline V gene sets CDR1 to MGHRA and CDR2 to YSYEKL. The germline ends are 13 bases apart after V is trimmed by 1 base and J by 3 bases. From its cysteine to its phenylalanine, the CDR3 spans 15 amino acids. The retained sequence is limited to the CDR3, 45 bases, with the frame set at the first base. What the research found in general, with its limitations: It was suggested by the authors that the approach could potentially be generalized to other disease states and immunological phenotypes. A later genetic analysis associated a missense DCLRE1C variant with V-gene and J-gene trimming of TCR beta chains, and an independent cohort replicated the association. The classifier was reported to diagnose cytomegalovirus status with high specificity and sensitivity in both the original cohort and the validation cohort. A further reported finding was that TCR beta sequences accurately predicted the HLA-A and HLA-B alleles for most subjects in the first cohort. A total of 150 to 200 TCR beta chains were listed by the study as associated with cytomegalovirus. A cluster of highly shared sequence variants was judged likely to represent a technical artifact of the sequencing pipeline. A later analysis found that HLA-associated TCR beta chains were more clonally expanded and had lower generation probabilities than equally common non-associated chains. When HLA alleles, especially DR and DQ, strongly co-occurred, attributing TCR associations to individual alleles was difficult. A later analysis reported that several top co-occurrence clusters appeared linked to parvovirus B19, influenza, CMV and Epstein-Barr virus. Broadly in line with IMGT annotations, most TCR beta V segments showed up in productive rearrangements about 87% or about 30% of the time in an earlier analysis of some 590 of the donors. A later analysis associated 15,000 to 20,000 TCR beta sequences with specific HLA alleles at a false discovery rate of 0.05. Presence/absence analyses assumed roughly uniform sequencing depth across donors, an assumption that may not hold. Three of the identified cytomegalovirus-associated TCR beta chains were confirmed in vitro to be specific for cytomegalovirus antigens. This cohort had only TCR beta chains sequenced, and the lack of alpha or paired-chain data limited which features could be detected. The only immune exposure information available for the cohort was CMV serostatus. According to a later analysis, most CMV-associated TCR beta chains appeared to be HLA-restricted, and the HLA associations seemed to be driven largely by CMV exposure. Because HLA typing was missing for some donors at each locus, association tests included only the typed subset. Because counts were too low, around 18 rarely observed V segments, including chromosome 9 orphons, were left out of the earlier analysis of roughly 600 of the donors. Correlated functional status among segregating V segments might be attributable to linkage disequilibrium, but an unknown experimental factor could not be ruled out. Some IMGT-functional V segments, including TRBV6-2 and TRBV6-3, could not be distinguished by the 87-base-pair reads and were therefore excluded. A later analysis found that TCR association rates varied across HLA loci, with DRB1 alleles showing the most associated TCRs and HLA-C alleles the fewest. While some public TCRs were present in many individuals, most TCR sequences turned up only very rarely across donors. In a later genetic analysis, fewer N-insertions in productive TCRs were reported among donors in an Asian-associated ancestry cluster than the roughly 640-donor mean.

Sequenced sample: PBMCs. This clonotype was sampled from a man younger than 45 in good health and CMV-seropositive. This chain joins TRBV4-1 to TRBJ2-7; the D gene is unclear. At the DNA level, the sequence is TGCGCCAGCAGCCAAGGGTATACAGAATACTACGAGCAGTACTTC. This gives the protein CASSQGYTEYYEQYF.